The rows below give T cell receptor beta chains drawn from one sample of a study of shared clonotypes between healthy human individuals. The repertoire was sequenced with immunoSEQ multiplex PCR; TCRdb's copy has only in-frame clones and lacks some. The sample has approximately 470,000 clones; roughly 80% are singletons. Sequenced: PBMCs. All receptors come from a woman aged 40 to 49 in good health. Some clones in this sample may be carry-over from other donors' samples. The CDR3 runs from the conserved cysteine through the conserved F or W. The order of the fields is D gene, J gene, clone size, V gene, CDR3 protein, CDR3 DNA. D genes are given only for firm matches. A row's size may be missing; if present it is once, few, many or a size class.

d_gene: TRBD1; j_gene: TRBJ1-5; abundance: many; v_gene: TRBV28; CDR3aa: CASLKTQGDQPQHF; CDR3nt: TGTGCCAGCCTTAAAACTCAGGGGGATCAGCCCCAGCATTTT
d_gene: .; j_gene: TRBJ1-1; abundance: .; v_gene: TRBV18; CDR3aa: CASSPKSGINTEAFF; CDR3nt: TGTGCCAGCTCACCAAAGTCAGGGATAAACACTGAAGCTTTCTTT
d_gene: TRBD2; j_gene: TRBJ2-1; abundance: .; v_gene: TRBV11-2; CDR3aa: CASSLAGGRGEQFF; CDR3nt: TGTGCCAGCAGCTTAGCCGGCGGGAGGGGTGAGCAGTTCTTC
d_gene: .; j_gene: TRBJ1-1; abundance: .; v_gene: TRBV5-1; CDR3aa: CASSSQGAPEAFF; CDR3nt: TGCGCCAGCAGCTCACAGGGAGCCCCTGAAGCTTTCTTT
d_gene: TRBD2; j_gene: TRBJ2-7; abundance: .; v_gene: TRBV18; CDR3aa: CASSPPGLAYEQYF; CDR3nt: TGTGCCAGCTCACCACCGGGACTAGCTTACGAGCAGTACTTC
d_gene: TRBD2; j_gene: TRBJ2-7; abundance: .; v_gene: TRBV19; CDR3aa: CASSIRTSGRAARTYEQYF; CDR3nt: TGTGCCAGTAGTATTAGGACTAGCGGGAGGGCCGCCAGAACCTACGAGCAGTACTTC
d_gene: .; j_gene: TRBJ2-3; abundance: .; v_gene: TRBV29-1; CDR3aa: CSVDSGDTQYF; CDR3nt: TGCAGCGTTGACAGCGGAGATACGCAGTATTTT
d_gene: .; j_gene: TRBJ2-5; abundance: .; v_gene: TRBV5-8; CDR3aa: CASRTGDRYQETQYF; CDR3nt: TGTGCCAGCAGGACAGGAGATAGGTACCAAGAGACCCAGTACTTC
d_gene: TRBD1; j_gene: TRBJ2-7; abundance: few; v_gene: TRBV11-2; CDR3aa: CASSPGQALYGQYF; CDR3nt: TGTGCCAGCAGCCCGGGACAGGCCCTATACGGGCAGTACTTC
d_gene: .; j_gene: TRBJ2-2; abundance: .; v_gene: TRBV7-2; CDR3aa: CASQPGLLLGELFF; CDR3nt: TGTGCCAGCCAGCCCGGACTACTGTTGGGGGAGCTGTTTTTT
d_gene: TRBD1; j_gene: TRBJ2-2; abundance: few; v_gene: TRBV6-4; CDR3aa: CASSPGQGDTGELFF; CDR3nt: TGTGCCAGCAGCCCCGGACAGGGCGACACCGGGGAGCTGTTTTTT
d_gene: .; j_gene: TRBJ1-1; abundance: .; v_gene: TRBV30; CDR3aa: CAWGRGRTTEAFF; CDR3nt: TGTGCCTGGGGGAGGGGACGAACAACTGAAGCTTTCTTT
d_gene: .; j_gene: TRBJ2-2; abundance: once; v_gene: TRBV29-1; CDR3aa: CSVEERTNTGELFF; CDR3nt: TGCAGCGTTGAGGAGCGTACGAACACCGGGGAGCTGTTTTTT
d_gene: TRBD2; j_gene: TRBJ2-7; abundance: .; v_gene: TRBV7-8; CDR3aa: CASSLKRGAYEQYF; CDR3nt: TGTGCCAGCAGCTTGAAGCGGGGGGCCTACGAGCAGTACTTC
d_gene: .; j_gene: TRBJ2-4; abundance: .; v_gene: TRBV21-1; CDR3aa: CASRVVRGGKAKNIQYF; CDR3nt: TGTGCCAGCAGGGTTGTCAGGGGAGGGAAAGCCAAAAACATTCAGTACTTC
d_gene: .; j_gene: TRBJ1-1; abundance: .; v_gene: TRBV6-6; CDR3aa: CASNRPTRGRGEAFF; CDR3nt: TGTGCCAGCAACCGCCCGACCCGGGGGCGAGGTGAAGCTTTCTTT
d_gene: .; j_gene: TRBJ1-1; abundance: .; v_gene: TRBV5-1; CDR3aa: CASSLTGGGTEAFF; CDR3nt: TGCGCCAGCAGCTTGACAGGCGGGGGGACTGAAGCTTTCTTT
d_gene: .; j_gene: TRBJ1-4; abundance: .; v_gene: TRBV29-1; CDR3aa: CSVDSGTF; CDR3nt: TGCAGCGTTGATAGTGGAACTTTT
d_gene: .; j_gene: TRBJ2-7; abundance: .; v_gene: TRBV27; CDR3aa: CASSLFAGSSYEQYF; CDR3nt: TGTGCCAGCAGTTTATTTGCGGGGAGCTCCTACGAGCAGTACTTC
d_gene: TRBD1; j_gene: TRBJ2-7; abundance: .; v_gene: TRBV6-5; CDR3aa: CASRLTGGSAYEQYF; CDR3nt: TGTGCCAGCAGACTTACAGGGGGCTCAGCCTACGAGCAGTACTTC
d_gene: .; j_gene: TRBJ2-1; abundance: .; v_gene: TRBV4-1; CDR3aa: CASSLVAGPYNEQFF; CDR3nt: TGCGCCAGCAGCCTCGTGGCGGGGCCCTACAATGAGCAGTTCTTC
d_gene: .; j_gene: TRBJ2-7; abundance: .; v_gene: TRBV28; CDR3aa: CASSFGAGGTHRVQYF; CDR3nt: TGTGCCAGCAGTTTTGGGGCAGGGGGGACTCATAGGGTGCAGTACTTC
d_gene: .; j_gene: TRBJ2-1; abundance: .; v_gene: TRBV19; CDR3aa: CASTKTTPVSGEQFF; CDR3nt: TGTGCCAGTACCAAGACTACCCCGGTGTCCGGGGAGCAGTTCTTC
d_gene: .; j_gene: TRBJ2-3; abundance: few; v_gene: TRBV29-1; CDR3aa: CSVEGVRGGTDTQYF; CDR3nt: TGCAGCGTTGAAGGGGTGAGGGGAGGCACAGATACGCAGTATTTT
d_gene: .; j_gene: TRBJ2-7; abundance: .; v_gene: TRBV30; CDR3aa: CAWSVGGNWDERYF; CDR3nt: TGTGCCTGGAGTGTAGGTGGGAATTGGGACGAGCGGTACTTC
d_gene: TRBD1; j_gene: TRBJ1-2; abundance: .; v_gene: TRBV5-7; CDR3aa: CASSLWGTGDSYGYTF; CDR3nt: TGTGCCAGCAGCCTATGGGGGACAGGGGATTCCTATGGCTACACCTTC